This is a list of T cell receptor beta chains from one sample in a study of brain T cells in children with intractable seizures. TCRdb keeps only in-frame clones here, not all; method: immunoSEQ multiplex PCR. The table records 340,000 or so clones, more than 85% of them present only once. The specimen was peripheral blood, collected approximately 5 months after surgery. The source of these receptors is a boy under two years old with tuberous sclerosis and intractable seizures. Each CDR3 is given with its conserved first and last residue. Fields, in order: CDR3 DNA, CDR3 protein, D gene, clone size, V gene, J gene. The D gene is left open where the match is weak. Clone sizes are given selectively: once, few, many, or a class where the clone is expanded.

CDR3nt: TGTGCCAGCAGCAAATATCCGGAGAATCAGCCCCAGCATTTT
CDR3aa: CASSKYPENQPQHF
d_gene: .
abundance: .
v_gene: TRBV21-1
j_gene: TRBJ1-5

CDR3nt: TGTGCCAGCAGCCCCGGTCGGGGTTACGAGCAGTACTTC
CDR3aa: CASSPGRGYEQYF
d_gene: .
abundance: .
v_gene: TRBV9
j_gene: TRBJ2-7

CDR3nt: TGTGCCACCAGCAGAGATTTGGTCGGAGACACCATATATTTT
CDR3aa: CATSRDLVGDTIYF
d_gene: .
abundance: .
v_gene: TRBV15
j_gene: TRBJ1-3

CDR3nt: TGTGCCAGCAGGACCCAGGGAGTCGGGATAAGTGAGCAGTTCTTC
CDR3aa: CASRTQGVGISEQFF
d_gene: .
abundance: .
v_gene: TRBV5-4
j_gene: TRBJ2-1

CDR3nt: TGTGCCATCAGTGAGTCTGACCTCTACAATGAGCAGTTCTTC
CDR3aa: CAISESDLYNEQFF
d_gene: .
abundance: .
v_gene: TRBV10-3
j_gene: TRBJ2-1

CDR3nt: TGTGCCAGCAGTTGGGGTCAGGCGAGGAGCTATGGCTACACCTTC
CDR3aa: CASSWGQARSYGYTF
d_gene: .
abundance: .
v_gene: TRBV25-1
j_gene: TRBJ1-2

CDR3nt: TGTGCCAGCAGCGCGTCCCCCGCCAAAAACATTCAGTACTTC
CDR3aa: CASSASPAKNIQYF
d_gene: .
abundance: .
v_gene: TRBV7-6
j_gene: TRBJ2-4

CDR3nt: TGTGCCAGTACAACTAGCGGGGGTGGGGATGAGCAGTTCTTC
CDR3aa: CASTTSGGGDEQFF
d_gene: TRBD2
abundance: .
v_gene: TRBV6-5
j_gene: TRBJ2-1

CDR3nt: TGTGCCAGCAGTGACTCGGCAGCGGGATACCGCAATGAGCAGTTCTTC
CDR3aa: CASSDSAAGYRNEQFF
d_gene: TRBD2
abundance: .
v_gene: TRBV6-4
j_gene: TRBJ2-1

CDR3nt: TGTGCCAGCAGTTTTGGGACCGGCTCCTACGAGCAGTACTTC
CDR3aa: CASSFGTGSYEQYF
d_gene: .
abundance: .
v_gene: TRBV27
j_gene: TRBJ2-7

CDR3nt: TGCGCCAGCAGTGAAGGGAGTAAGCAGTACTTC
CDR3aa: CASSEGSKQYF
d_gene: .
abundance: .
v_gene: TRBV10-2
j_gene: TRBJ2-7

CDR3nt: TGTGCCAGTAGTATACTCCCTCCGTCGCGCAATGAGCAGTTCTTC
CDR3aa: CASSILPPSRNEQFF
d_gene: .
abundance: .
v_gene: TRBV19
j_gene: TRBJ2-1

CDR3nt: TGTGCCAGCAGTCCTCTTCAGGGGACGGTGAACACTGAAGCTTTCTTT
CDR3aa: CASSPLQGTVNTEAFF
d_gene: .
abundance: .
v_gene: TRBV2
j_gene: TRBJ1-1

CDR3nt: TGTGCCAGTAGTATAGAACCGACAGTGCGGTACTTC
CDR3aa: CASSIEPTVRYF
d_gene: .
abundance: .
v_gene: TRBV19
j_gene: TRBJ2-7

CDR3nt: TGCGCCAGCAGCCAAGGCCTCGCTAGGGAATCCAATCAGCCCCAGCATTTT
CDR3aa: CASSQGLARESNQPQHF
d_gene: .
abundance: once
v_gene: TRBV4-1
j_gene: TRBJ1-5

CDR3nt: TGTGCCAGCAGCGGGGAGTGGGGGGACGGCAATCAGCCCCAGCATTTT
CDR3aa: CASSGEWGDGNQPQHF
d_gene: .
abundance: .
v_gene: TRBV2
j_gene: TRBJ1-5

CDR3nt: TGCGCCAGCAGTCAAGAGGGCAACTATGGCTACACCTTC
CDR3aa: CASSQEGNYGYTF
d_gene: .
abundance: .
v_gene: TRBV23-1
j_gene: TRBJ1-2

CDR3nt: TGTGCCAGCAGCCCCAGGGCGAGATGGACCGGGGAGCTGTTTTTT
CDR3aa: CASSPRARWTGELFF
d_gene: .
abundance: .
v_gene: TRBV5-8
j_gene: TRBJ2-2

CDR3nt: TGTGCCAGCAGCCAAGGGGGGGTCTCTGGAAACACCATATATTTT
CDR3aa: CASSQGGVSGNTIYF
d_gene: .
abundance: .
v_gene: TRBV4-2
j_gene: TRBJ1-3

CDR3nt: TGTGCCAGCAGCTTTGGCACCGGGGAGCTGTTTTTT
CDR3aa: CASSFGTGELFF
d_gene: .
abundance: .
v_gene: TRBV5-6
j_gene: TRBJ2-2

CDR3nt: TGTGCCTCCGCAACGTACTCTGGAAACACCATATATTTT
CDR3aa: CASATYSGNTIYF
d_gene: .
abundance: .
v_gene: TRBV30
j_gene: TRBJ1-3

CDR3nt: TGTGCCACCAGTGATACCCCCGGGATGGAGACCCAGTACTTC
CDR3aa: CATSDTPGMETQYF
d_gene: .
abundance: .
v_gene: TRBV24-1
j_gene: TRBJ2-5

CDR3nt: TGTGCCAGCAGCCTTCCGGGAGTTGCAGATACGCAGTATTTT
CDR3aa: CASSLPGVADTQYF
d_gene: .
abundance: .
v_gene: TRBV9
j_gene: TRBJ2-3

CDR3nt: TGTGCCAGCAGCTTGGACACCTACAATGAGCAGTTCTTC
CDR3aa: CASSLDTYNEQFF
d_gene: .
abundance: .
v_gene: TRBV5-4
j_gene: TRBJ2-1

CDR3nt: TGCGCCAGCAGCCAAAGCGGAGTGCGAAAAAAGACTGAAGCTTTCTTT
CDR3aa: CASSQSGVRKKTEAFF
d_gene: .
abundance: .
v_gene: TRBV4-1
j_gene: TRBJ1-1

CDR3nt: TGTGCCAGTAGTGAGTATCGAGGACCAAAGAGCCTCCACTTT
CDR3aa: CASSEYRGPKSLHF
d_gene: .
abundance: few
v_gene: TRBV19
j_gene: TRBJ1-6

CDR3nt: TGTGCCAGTAGGGGCCACGTTTTGGGGAACACTGAAGCTTTCTTT
CDR3aa: CASRGHVLGNTEAFF
d_gene: .
abundance: .
v_gene: TRBV19
j_gene: TRBJ1-1

CDR3nt: TGCAGCACCAGAAGCGACTCCTACAATGAGCAGTTCTTC
CDR3aa: CSTRSDSYNEQFF
d_gene: .
abundance: .
v_gene: TRBV29-1
j_gene: TRBJ2-1

CDR3nt: TGTGCCAGCTCAGTTCGACAGGGGGCGGACACTGAAGCTTTCTTT
CDR3aa: CASSVRQGADTEAFF
d_gene: TRBD1
abundance: .
v_gene: TRBV18
j_gene: TRBJ1-1

CDR3nt: TGTGCCAGCAGCTTAGATCAAAGCTTCTCGCGCGAGCAGTACTTC
CDR3aa: CASSLDQSFSREQYF
d_gene: .
abundance: .
v_gene: TRBV11-2
j_gene: TRBJ2-7

CDR3nt: TGTGCCAGCAGCGCAACCCCATCGGGACACCTTAGCAATCAGCCCCAGCATTTT
CDR3aa: CASSATPSGHLSNQPQHF
d_gene: .
abundance: .
v_gene: TRBV2
j_gene: TRBJ1-5

CDR3nt: TGTGCCAGCAGTTACTACCCTCGTGAGCAGTACTTC
CDR3aa: CASSYYPREQYF
d_gene: .
abundance: once
v_gene: TRBV6-2/TRBV6-3
j_gene: TRBJ2-7

CDR3nt: TGCTCGGGGGGTTATGGCTACACCTTC
CDR3aa: CSGGYGYTF
d_gene: .
abundance: .
v_gene: TRBV20-1
j_gene: TRBJ1-2

CDR3nt: TGTGCCAGCAGTGATGACCGGTTTTTGGATAACACTGAAGCTTTCTTT
CDR3aa: CASSDDRFLDNTEAFF
d_gene: .
abundance: once
v_gene: TRBV2
j_gene: TRBJ1-1

CDR3nt: TGTGCCAGAAGCCTACAGGGGGCGCCGAACACCGGGGAGCTGTTTTTT
CDR3aa: CARSLQGAPNTGELFF
d_gene: .
abundance: once
v_gene: TRBV7-5
j_gene: TRBJ2-2

CDR3nt: TGTGCCAGCAGGAGACAGGGGGGGACTGAAGCTTTCTTT
CDR3aa: CASRRQGGTEAFF
d_gene: TRBD1
abundance: .
v_gene: TRBV2
j_gene: TRBJ1-1

CDR3nt: TGCGCCAGCAGCTTGAGCACGGGGATTGGCCAGCCCCAGCATTTT
CDR3aa: CASSLSTGIGQPQHF
d_gene: .
abundance: .
v_gene: TRBV5-1
j_gene: TRBJ1-5

CDR3nt: TGTGCCAGCAAACCGGGACTGAGGGATGAAAAACTGTTTTTT
CDR3aa: CASKPGLRDEKLFF
d_gene: .
abundance: .
v_gene: TRBV6-5
j_gene: TRBJ1-4

CDR3nt: TGTGCCAGCAGCACTAACCGACGAAGCGCGAACACCGGGGAGCTGTTTTTT
CDR3aa: CASSTNRRSANTGELFF
d_gene: .
abundance: once
v_gene: TRBV9
j_gene: TRBJ2-2

CDR3nt: TGTGCCCGGAGTACTAGCGGGAGAGTTAAGTTCTTC
CDR3aa: CARSTSGRVKFF
d_gene: TRBD2
abundance: .
v_gene: TRBV30
j_gene: TRBJ2-1

CDR3nt: TGTGCCAGCTCACCCACTCTGGGCTATGGCTACACCTTC
CDR3aa: CASSPTLGYGYTF
d_gene: .
abundance: .
v_gene: TRBV18
j_gene: TRBJ1-2

CDR3nt: TGTGCCAGCAGTTTTGGGACAGGGGGAGTAGAGGGCTACACCTTC
CDR3aa: CASSFGTGGVEGYTF
d_gene: TRBD1
abundance: .
v_gene: TRBV28
j_gene: TRBJ1-2

CDR3nt: TGTGCCAGCAGGGCGGGGGTAACCAGGGAGACCCAGTACTTC
CDR3aa: CASRAGVTRETQYF
d_gene: TRBD2
abundance: .
v_gene: TRBV7-9
j_gene: TRBJ2-5

CDR3nt: TGTGCCAGTAGGGATCTAGCGGGAGAGGCAGATACGCAGTATTTT
CDR3aa: CASRDLAGEADTQYF
d_gene: TRBD2
abundance: .
v_gene: TRBV19
j_gene: TRBJ2-3

CDR3nt: TGTGCCACCAGCAGAGCACAGGGGGCTAGGGAGACCCAGTACTTC
CDR3aa: CATSRAQGARETQYF
d_gene: TRBD1
abundance: once
v_gene: TRBV15
j_gene: TRBJ2-5

CDR3nt: TGTGCCAGCAGTCCTTTACGAATAGCCGGTACCGGGGAGCTGTTTTTT
CDR3aa: CASSPLRIAGTGELFF
d_gene: .
abundance: .
v_gene: TRBV28
j_gene: TRBJ2-2

CDR3nt: TGTGCCAGCAGTAGACAGGACCCCAGCTCTGGAAACACCATATATTTT
CDR3aa: CASSRQDPSSGNTIYF
d_gene: .
abundance: .
v_gene: TRBV6-4
j_gene: TRBJ1-3

CDR3nt: TGTGCCAGTAGTGGGGGGACTTTTAAAAACATTCAGTACTTC
CDR3aa: CASSGGTFKNIQYF
d_gene: .
abundance: .
v_gene: TRBV19
j_gene: TRBJ2-4

CDR3nt: TGTGCCAGCAGCCAAGTCCTAGCGGGAGTCTACAATGAGCAGTTCTTC
CDR3aa: CASSQVLAGVYNEQFF
d_gene: TRBD2
abundance: .
v_gene: TRBV4-2
j_gene: TRBJ2-1

CDR3nt: TGTGCCAGCCGAGAGTTAGGGAACTATGGCTACACCTTC
CDR3aa: CASRELGNYGYTF
d_gene: .
abundance: few
v_gene: TRBV5-6
j_gene: TRBJ1-2

CDR3nt: TGTGCCAGCTCTCTACAGGGAACCCCAAGCGCAGATACGCAGTATTTT
CDR3aa: CASSLQGTPSADTQYF
d_gene: .
abundance: .
v_gene: TRBV18
j_gene: TRBJ2-3